Many counts were recorded for the clone carrying this TCR beta chain. Its antigen is not known. Constant-segment primers and 5'RACE yielded cDNA libraries for TCR alpha and TCR beta, each carrying sample barcodes and UMIs. In TCRdb, the 5' RACE reads were re-called with MiXCR into one record per CDR3 protein. The data hold approximately 88,000 distinct CDR3 sequences, with around 25% observed a single time. The CDR3 has 15 amino acids. The germline CDR1 and CDR2 sequences are LGHNA and YSLEER. V lost 0 bases and J lost 5, with 13 bases in between. The entry originates in a study of T-cell memory formation after mild COVID-19. Background on the study: Largely donor-specific TCR clusters were found.

Study-wide results and caveats: Researchers report contracting CD4+ clones mostly in CM and EM, with CD8+ clones in EMRA. Second-wave clones reaching peak frequency on day 37 lacked confirmed SARS-CoV-2 specificity.

Sequencing used PBMCs or a T cell subset sorted from them (not recorded which). The rearrangement joins TRBV4-3 to TRBJ2-5; tentatively, D is TRBD2 (7 bases). The sequence came from a man younger than 35 who had mild COVID-19 (a few samples of this study predate the infection). Cell type and time point are not known. CDR3 nucleotides: TGCGCCAGCAGCCAAGAATGGGGGGGCTCGGAGACCCAGTACTTC. As protein: CASSQEWGGSETQYF.